This TCR beta chain appears in the sequencing data of a study of identical twins (dated by TCRdb to between 2015 and 2016). Notes on the research overall: To test whether fetal clonotypes persist, the study used deep sequencing on TCR alpha and beta repertoires from monozygotic twins, unrelated adults of various ages, and cord blood. To rule out contamination, the twin experiments were replicated at different times with different library preparation protocols. Overall results and qualifications from the work: Recombination models systematically underestimated out-of-frame TCR alpha sharing in monozygotic twins but agreed with sharing between unrelated individuals. Compared with coincidental sharing between unrelated individuals, out-of-frame TCR alpha sequences shared between twins showed an excess of sequences with low generation probability. Zero-insertion analyses could be partly confounded by invariant T cells such as MAIT and iNKT, although diverse VJ usage argued against such confounding for most clonotypes. Because the same donors could not be followed over many years, the conclusions depended on cross-sectional statistical analysis. Fewer insertions were carried by abundant cord blood beta clonotypes; a weaker similar trend was observed in young adult naive repertoires, while no such trend was observed in memory repertoires. A weaker excess of twin sharing was found in beta out-of-frame sequences because the signal-to-noise ratio was lowered by fewer shared sequences.

Library creation used 5' RACE. Sequencer: Illumina HiSeq 2000. Template switching introduced a universal primer binding site; the final cDNA contained a unique molecular identifier, enabling accurate counting of TCR cDNA molecules. Specific primers in the conserved constant-segment region were used to synthesize first-strand cDNA for the TCR alpha and beta chains. To control for contamination, every cDNA library was double barcoded, receiving both a SMART-Mk sample barcode and Illumina barcodes. TruSeq adapter sequences along with Illumina sample barcodes were introduced in two successive PCR steps. The Illumina HiSeq platform was used with custom primers to sequence TCR alpha and beta cDNA libraries. In the original analysis: MiGEC processed the raw reads to extract unique molecular identifiers, while MiXCR was used to determine the CDR3 positions. For each individual, recombination models were inferred using an EM algorithm with the repgenHMM and IGoR tools. Shared clonotype analysis was performed with the tcR package in R, normalizing sharing by the product of cloneset sizes. To study raw recombination without the effects of thymic and clonal selection, out-of-frame nonproductive sequences were analyzed. TCRdb redid the processing of the public reads, applying fastp at Q25 and MiXCR, and retained in-frame beta chains. Identical CDR3 protein sequences are pooled into one entry, listed with their most common genes and DNA. What appears here as the V and J calls and clone size reflects TCRdb's work, not the paper's. The sample yields approximately 1.8 million distinct CDR3 sequences; more than 30% were counted once. About 0.27% of the sample is in the top ten clones.

Every donor was a healthy Caucasian. From its cysteine to its phenylalanine, the CDR3 spans 14 amino acids. Of the read, only the CDR3 DNA is kept; its 42 bases are in frame from base 1. V sheds 1 base and J sheds 6 bases, leaving 11 bases between their ends. From the germline V gene, CDR1 is SGHTA and CDR2 is FQGNSA. As regards this clonotype: The clone's antigen remains unknown. Nothing much larger sits one base from this clone, and base qualities are not available.

The chain is made from TRBV7-2 and TRBJ2-3; no confident D gene assignment can be made. The TCR originated in a newborn girl in good health. Sequenced sample: cord blood. The CDR3 sequence is CASSLDPAPDTQYF. The DNA sequence is TGTGCCAGCAGCTTAGACCCCGCGCCGGATACGCAGTATTTT.